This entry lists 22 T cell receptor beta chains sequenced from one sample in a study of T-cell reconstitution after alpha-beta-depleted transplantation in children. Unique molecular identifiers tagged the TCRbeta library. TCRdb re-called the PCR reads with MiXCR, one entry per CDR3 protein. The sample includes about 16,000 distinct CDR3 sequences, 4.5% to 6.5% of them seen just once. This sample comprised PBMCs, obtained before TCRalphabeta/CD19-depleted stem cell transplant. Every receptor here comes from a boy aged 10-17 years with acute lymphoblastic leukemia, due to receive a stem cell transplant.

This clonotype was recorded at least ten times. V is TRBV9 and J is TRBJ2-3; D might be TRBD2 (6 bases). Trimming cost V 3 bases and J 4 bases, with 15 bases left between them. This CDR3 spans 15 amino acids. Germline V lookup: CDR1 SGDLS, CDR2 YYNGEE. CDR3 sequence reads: CASSEVGSGSDTQYF. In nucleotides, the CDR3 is TGTGCCAGCAGCGAAGTGGGAAGCGGGTCAGATACGCAGTATTTT. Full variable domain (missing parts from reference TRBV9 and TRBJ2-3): DSGVTQTPKHLITATGQRVTLRCSPRSGDLSVYWYQQSLDQGLQFLIQYYNGEERAKGNILERFSAQQFPDLHSELNLSSLELGDSALYFCASSEVGSGSDTQYFGPGTRLTVL.

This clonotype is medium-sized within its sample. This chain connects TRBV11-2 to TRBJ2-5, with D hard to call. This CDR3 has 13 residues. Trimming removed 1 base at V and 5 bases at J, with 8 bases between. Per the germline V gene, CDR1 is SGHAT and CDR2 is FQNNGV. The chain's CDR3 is CASSLAVLETQYF. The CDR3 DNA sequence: TGTGCCAGCAGCTTAGCCGTTCTGGAGACCCAGTACTTC.

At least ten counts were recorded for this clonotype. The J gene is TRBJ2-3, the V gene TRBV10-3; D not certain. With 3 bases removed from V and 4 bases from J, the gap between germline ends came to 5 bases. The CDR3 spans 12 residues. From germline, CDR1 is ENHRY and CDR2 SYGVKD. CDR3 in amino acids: CAISEVADTQYF. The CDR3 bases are TGTGCCATCAGTGAAGTAGCAGATACGCAGTATTTT.

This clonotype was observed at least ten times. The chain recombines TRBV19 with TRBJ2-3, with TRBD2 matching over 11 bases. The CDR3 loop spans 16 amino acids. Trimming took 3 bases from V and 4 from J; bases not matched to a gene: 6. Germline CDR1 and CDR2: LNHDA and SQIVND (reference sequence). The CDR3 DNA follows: TGTGCCAGTAGTATCCTAGCGGGAGGAGGCGCAGATACGCAGTATTTT. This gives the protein CASSILAGGGADTQYF.

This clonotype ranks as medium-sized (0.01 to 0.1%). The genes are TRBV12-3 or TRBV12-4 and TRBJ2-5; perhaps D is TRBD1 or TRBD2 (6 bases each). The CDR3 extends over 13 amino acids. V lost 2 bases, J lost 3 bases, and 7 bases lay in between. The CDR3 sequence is CASSLRGEETQYF. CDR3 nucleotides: TGTGCCAGCAGTTTAAGGGGGGAAGAGACCCAGTACTTC.

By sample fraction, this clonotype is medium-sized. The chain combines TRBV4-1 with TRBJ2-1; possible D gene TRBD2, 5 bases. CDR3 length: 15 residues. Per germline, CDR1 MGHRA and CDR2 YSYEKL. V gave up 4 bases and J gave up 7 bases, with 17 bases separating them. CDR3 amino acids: CASSLSAARRNEQFF. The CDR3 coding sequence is TGCGCCAGCAGCCTGTCAGCGGCCAGAAGGAATGAGCAGTTCTTC.

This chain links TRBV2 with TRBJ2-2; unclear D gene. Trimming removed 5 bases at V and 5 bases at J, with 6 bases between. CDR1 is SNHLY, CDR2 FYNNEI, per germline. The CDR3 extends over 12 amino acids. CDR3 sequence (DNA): TGTGCCAGCAGTAGTCGAACCGGGGAGCTGTTTTTT. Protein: CASSSRTGELFF.

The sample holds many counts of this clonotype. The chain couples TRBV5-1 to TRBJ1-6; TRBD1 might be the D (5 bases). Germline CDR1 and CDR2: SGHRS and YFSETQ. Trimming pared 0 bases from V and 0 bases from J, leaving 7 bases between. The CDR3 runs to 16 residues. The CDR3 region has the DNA TGCGCCAGCAGCTTGGAGGGGAGCTCCTATAATTCACCCCTCCACTTT. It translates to CASSLEGSSYNSPLHF.

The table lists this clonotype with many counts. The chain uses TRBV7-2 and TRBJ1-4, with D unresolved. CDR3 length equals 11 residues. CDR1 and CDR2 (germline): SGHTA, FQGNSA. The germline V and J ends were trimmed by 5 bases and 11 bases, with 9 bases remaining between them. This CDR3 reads CASSLSGKLFF. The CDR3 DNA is TGTGCCAGCAGCCTAAGTGGGAAACTGTTTTTT. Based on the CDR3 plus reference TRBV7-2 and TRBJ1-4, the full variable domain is GAGVSQSPSNKVTEKGKDVELRCDPISGHTALYWYRQSLGQGLEFLIYFQGNSAPDKSGLPSDRFSAERTGGSVSTLTIQRTQQEDSAVYLCASSLSGKLFFGSGTQLSVL.

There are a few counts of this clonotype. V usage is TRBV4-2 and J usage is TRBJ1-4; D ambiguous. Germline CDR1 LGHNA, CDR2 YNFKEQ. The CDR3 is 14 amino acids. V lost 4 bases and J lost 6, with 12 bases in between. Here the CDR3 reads CASSRLPRDEKLFF. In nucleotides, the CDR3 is TGTGCCAGCAGCCGTTTACCAAGGGATGAAAAACTGTTTTTT.

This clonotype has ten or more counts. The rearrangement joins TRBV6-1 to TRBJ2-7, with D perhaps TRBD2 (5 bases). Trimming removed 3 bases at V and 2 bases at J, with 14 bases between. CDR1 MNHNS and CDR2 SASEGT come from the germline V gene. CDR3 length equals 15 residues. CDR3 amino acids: CASSDGLAVPYEQYF. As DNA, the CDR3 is TGTGCCAGCAGTGACGGGCTAGCAGTTCCCTACGAGCAGTACTTC.

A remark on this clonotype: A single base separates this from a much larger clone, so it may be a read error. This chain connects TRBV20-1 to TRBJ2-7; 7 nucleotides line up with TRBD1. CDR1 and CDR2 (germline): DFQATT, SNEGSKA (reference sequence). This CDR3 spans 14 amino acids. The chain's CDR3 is CSVRPTDRAYEQYF. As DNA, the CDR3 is TGCAGTGTTAGACCTACCGACAGGGCATACGAGCAGTACTTC.

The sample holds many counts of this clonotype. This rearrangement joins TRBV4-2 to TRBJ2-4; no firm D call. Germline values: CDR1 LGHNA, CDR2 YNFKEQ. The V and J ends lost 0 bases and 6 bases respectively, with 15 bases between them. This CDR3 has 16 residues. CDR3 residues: CASSQEDLPRTNIQYF. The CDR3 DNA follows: TGTGCCAGCAGCCAAGAAGACCTCCCCCGAACAAACATTCAGTACTTC.

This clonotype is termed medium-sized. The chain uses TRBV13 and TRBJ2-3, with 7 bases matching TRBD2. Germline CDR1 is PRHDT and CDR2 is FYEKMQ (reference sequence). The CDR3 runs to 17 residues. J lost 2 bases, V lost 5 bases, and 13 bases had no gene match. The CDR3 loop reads CASSVRTSWENTDTQYF. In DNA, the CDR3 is TGTGCCAGCAGCGTCCGGACTAGTTGGGAAAACACAGATACGCAGTATTTT. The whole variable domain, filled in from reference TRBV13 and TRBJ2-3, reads AAGVIQSPRHLIKEKRETATLKCYPIPRHDTVYWYQQGPGQDPQFLISFYEKMQSDKGSIPDRFSAQQFSDYHSELNMSSLELGDSALYFCASSVRTSWENTDTQYFGPGTRLTVL.

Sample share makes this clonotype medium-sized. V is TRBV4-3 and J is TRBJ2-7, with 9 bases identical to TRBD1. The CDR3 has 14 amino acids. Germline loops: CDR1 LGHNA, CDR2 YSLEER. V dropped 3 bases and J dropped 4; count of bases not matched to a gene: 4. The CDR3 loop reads CASSQGQGEYEQYF. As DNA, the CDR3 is TGCGCCAGCAGCCAGGGACAGGGAGAGTACGAGCAGTACTTC.

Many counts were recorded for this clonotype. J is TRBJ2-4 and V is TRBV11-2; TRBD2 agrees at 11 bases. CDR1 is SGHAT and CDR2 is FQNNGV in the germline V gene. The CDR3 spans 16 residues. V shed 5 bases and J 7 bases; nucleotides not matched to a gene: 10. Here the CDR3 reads CASSPGTSGSGNIQYF. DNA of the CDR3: TGTGCCAGCAGCCCCGGGACTAGCGGATCAGGGAACATTCAGTACTTC. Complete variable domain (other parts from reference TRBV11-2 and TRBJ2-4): EAGVAQSPRYKIIEKRQSVAFWCNPISGHATLYWYQQILGQGPKLLIQFQNNGVVDDSQLPKDRFSAERLKGVDSTLKIQPAKLEDSAVYLCASSPGTSGSGNIQYFGAGTRLSVL.

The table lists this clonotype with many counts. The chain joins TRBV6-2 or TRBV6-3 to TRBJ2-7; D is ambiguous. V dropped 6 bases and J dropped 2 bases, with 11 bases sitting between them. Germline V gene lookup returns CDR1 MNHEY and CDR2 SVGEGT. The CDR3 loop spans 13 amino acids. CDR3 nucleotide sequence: TGTGCCAGCAGCCCGCTTCACCCCTACGAGCAGTACTTC. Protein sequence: CASSPLHPYEQYF.

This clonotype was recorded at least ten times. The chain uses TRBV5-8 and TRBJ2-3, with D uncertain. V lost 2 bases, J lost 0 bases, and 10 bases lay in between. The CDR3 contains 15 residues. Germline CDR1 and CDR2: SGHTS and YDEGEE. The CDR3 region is CASSFGSFSTDTQYF. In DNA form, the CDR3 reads TGTGCCAGCAGCTTTGGGTCTTTTAGCACAGATACGCAGTATTTT.

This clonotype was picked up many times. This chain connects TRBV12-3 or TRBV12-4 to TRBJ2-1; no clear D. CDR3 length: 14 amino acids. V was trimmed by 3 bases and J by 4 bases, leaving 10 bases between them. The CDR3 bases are TGTGCCAGCAGTTTCCAGTTTCCGTACAATGAGCAGTTCTTC. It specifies CASSFQFPYNEQFF.

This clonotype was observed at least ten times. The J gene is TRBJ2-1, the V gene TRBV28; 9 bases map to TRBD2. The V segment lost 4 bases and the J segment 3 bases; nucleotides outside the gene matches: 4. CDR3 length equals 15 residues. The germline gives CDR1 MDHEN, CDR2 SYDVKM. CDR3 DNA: TGTGCCAGCAGTTCAGCGGGGGGCCGCTACAATGAGCAGTTCTTC. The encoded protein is CASSSAGGRYNEQFF.

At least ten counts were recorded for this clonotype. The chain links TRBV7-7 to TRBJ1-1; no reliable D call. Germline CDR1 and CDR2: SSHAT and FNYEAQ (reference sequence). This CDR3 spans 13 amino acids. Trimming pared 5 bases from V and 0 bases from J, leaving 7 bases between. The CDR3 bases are TGTGCCAGCAGCGTAACTTTGAACACTGAAGCTTTCTTT. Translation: CASSVTLNTEAFF.

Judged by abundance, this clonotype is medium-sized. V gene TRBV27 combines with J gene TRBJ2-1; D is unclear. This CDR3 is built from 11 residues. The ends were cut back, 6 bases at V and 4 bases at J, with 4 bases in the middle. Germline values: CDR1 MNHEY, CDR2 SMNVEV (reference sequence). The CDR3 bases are TGTGCCAGCAGAGATTACAATGAGCAGTTCTTC. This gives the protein CASRDYNEQFF.